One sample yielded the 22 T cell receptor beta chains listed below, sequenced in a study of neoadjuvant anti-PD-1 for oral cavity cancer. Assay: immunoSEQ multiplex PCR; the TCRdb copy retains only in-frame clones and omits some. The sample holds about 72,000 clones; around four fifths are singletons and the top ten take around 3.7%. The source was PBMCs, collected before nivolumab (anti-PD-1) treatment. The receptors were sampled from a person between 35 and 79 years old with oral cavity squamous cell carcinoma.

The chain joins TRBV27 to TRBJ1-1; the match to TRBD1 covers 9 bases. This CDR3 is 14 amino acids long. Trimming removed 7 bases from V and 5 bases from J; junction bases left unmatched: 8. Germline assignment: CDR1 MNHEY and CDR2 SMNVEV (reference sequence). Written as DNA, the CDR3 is TGTGCCAGCATAATAAGACAGGGGGTTACTGAAGCTTTCTTT. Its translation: CASIIRQGVTEAFF.

The CDR3 region is CASSLAIGETQYF. CDR3 nucleotides: TGTGCCAGCAGCTTGGCCATCGGAGAGACCCAGTACTTC. The rearrangement links TRBV5-5 to TRBJ2-5; D is undetermined. The CDR3 spans 13 residues. Germline V gene sequence: CDR1 SGHKS, CDR2 YYEKEE (reference sequence). V dropped 0 bases and J dropped 4 bases, with 7 bases sitting between them.

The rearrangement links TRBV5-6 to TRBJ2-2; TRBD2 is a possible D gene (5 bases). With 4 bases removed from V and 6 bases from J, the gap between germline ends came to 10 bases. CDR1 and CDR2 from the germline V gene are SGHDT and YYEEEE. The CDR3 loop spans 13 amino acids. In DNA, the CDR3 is TGTGCCAGCAGCCGTACTAGGTCCGGGGAGCTGTTTTTT. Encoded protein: CASSRTRSGELFF.

CDR3 in amino acids: CATSRHVATNEKLFF. CDR3 nucleotides: TGTGCCACCAGCAGACATGTCGCAACTAATGAAAAACTGTTTTTT. The chain links TRBV15 to TRBJ1-4; no clear D gene. V lost 2 bases to trimming and J lost 0 bases, with 7 bases between them. CDR1 and CDR2 (germline): LNHNV, YYDKDF (reference sequence). The CDR3 extends over 15 amino acids.

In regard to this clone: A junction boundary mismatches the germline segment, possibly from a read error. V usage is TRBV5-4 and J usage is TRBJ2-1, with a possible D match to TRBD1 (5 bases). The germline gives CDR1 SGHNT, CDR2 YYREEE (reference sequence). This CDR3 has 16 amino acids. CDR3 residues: CASSLEGWSSHNEQFF. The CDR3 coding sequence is TGTGCCAGCAGCTTGGAGGGGTGGAGCTCCCACAATGAGCAGTTCTTC.

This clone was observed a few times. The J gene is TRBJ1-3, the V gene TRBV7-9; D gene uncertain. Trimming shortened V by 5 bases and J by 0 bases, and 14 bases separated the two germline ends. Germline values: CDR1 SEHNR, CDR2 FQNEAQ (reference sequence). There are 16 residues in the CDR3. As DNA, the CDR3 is TGTGCCAGCAGCCTCCCGGCCCAGGCCTCTGGAAACACCATATATTTT. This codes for CASSLPAQASGNTIYF.

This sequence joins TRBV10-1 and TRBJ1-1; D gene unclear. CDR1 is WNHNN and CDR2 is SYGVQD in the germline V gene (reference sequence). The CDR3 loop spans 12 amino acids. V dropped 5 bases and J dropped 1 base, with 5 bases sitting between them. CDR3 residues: CASSHSNTEAFF. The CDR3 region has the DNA TGCGCCAGCAGTCACTCGAACACTGAAGCTTTCTTT.

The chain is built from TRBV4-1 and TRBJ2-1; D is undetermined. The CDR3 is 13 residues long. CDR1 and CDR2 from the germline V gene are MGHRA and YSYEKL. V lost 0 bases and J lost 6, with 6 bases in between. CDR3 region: CASSQETLNEQFF. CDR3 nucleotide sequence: TGCGCCAGCAGCCAAGAAACCCTCAATGAGCAGTTCTTC.

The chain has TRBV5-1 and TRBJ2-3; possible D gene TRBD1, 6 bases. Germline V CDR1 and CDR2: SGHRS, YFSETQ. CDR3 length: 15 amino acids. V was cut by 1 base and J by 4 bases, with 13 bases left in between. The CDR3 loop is CASSLLQGNADTQYF. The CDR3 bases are TGCGCCAGCAGCTTGTTACAGGGCAATGCAGATACGCAGTATTTT.

The CDR3 protein is CASSLTGAGQYF. The CDR3 bases are TGTGCCAGCAGTCTTACAGGGGCGGGGCAGTACTTC. V usage is TRBV6-6 and J usage is TRBJ2-7, with 7 bases lining up with TRBD1. V dropped 5 bases and J dropped 9; count of bases not matched to a gene: 7. Germline CDR1 reads MNHNY; CDR2 reads SVGAGI (reference sequence). The CDR3 extends over 12 amino acids.

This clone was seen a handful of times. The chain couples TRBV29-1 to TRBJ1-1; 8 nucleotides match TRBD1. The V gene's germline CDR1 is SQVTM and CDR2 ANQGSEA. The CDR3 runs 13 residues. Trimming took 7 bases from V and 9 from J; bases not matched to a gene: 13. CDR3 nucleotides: TGCAGCGCCCGGACAGGGTACGAGGAAAAAGCTTTCTTT. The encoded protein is CSARTGYEEKAFF.

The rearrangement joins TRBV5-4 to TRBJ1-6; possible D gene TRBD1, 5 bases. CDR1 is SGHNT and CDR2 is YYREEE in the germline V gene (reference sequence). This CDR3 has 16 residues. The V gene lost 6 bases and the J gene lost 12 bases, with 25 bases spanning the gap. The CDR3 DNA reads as TGTGCCAGCACCTGGGGGGGGGTTTCCATTCGGGGACCCCTCCACTTT. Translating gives CASTWGGVSIRGPLHF.

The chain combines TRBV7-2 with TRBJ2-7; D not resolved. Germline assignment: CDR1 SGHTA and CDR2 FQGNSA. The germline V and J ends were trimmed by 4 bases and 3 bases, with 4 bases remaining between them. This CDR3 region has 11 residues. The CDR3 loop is CASSSFYEQYF. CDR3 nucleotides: TGTGCCAGCAGCTCCTTCTACGAGCAGTACTTC.

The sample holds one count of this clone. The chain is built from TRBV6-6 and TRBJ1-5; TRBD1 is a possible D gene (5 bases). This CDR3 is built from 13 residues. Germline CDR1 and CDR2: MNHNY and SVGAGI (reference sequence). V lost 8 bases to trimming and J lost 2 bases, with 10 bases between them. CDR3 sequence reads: CASGGTGNQPQHF. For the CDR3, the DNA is TGTGCCAGCGGGGGGACGGGCAATCAGCCCCAGCATTTT.

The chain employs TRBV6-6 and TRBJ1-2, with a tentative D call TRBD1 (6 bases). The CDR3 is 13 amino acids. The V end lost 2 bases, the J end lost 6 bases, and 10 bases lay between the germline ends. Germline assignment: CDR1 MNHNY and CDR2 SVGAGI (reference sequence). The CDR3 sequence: CASSYPGVDGYTF. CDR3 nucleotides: TGTGCCAGCAGTTACCCAGGGGTAGATGGCTACACCTTC.

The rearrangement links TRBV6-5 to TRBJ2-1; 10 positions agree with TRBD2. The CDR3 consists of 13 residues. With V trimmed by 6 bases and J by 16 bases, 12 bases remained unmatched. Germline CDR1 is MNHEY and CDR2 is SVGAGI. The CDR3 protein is CASSNFPTSGAFF. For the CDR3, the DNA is TGTGCCAGCAGCAATTTTCCTACTAGCGGGGCCTTCTTC.

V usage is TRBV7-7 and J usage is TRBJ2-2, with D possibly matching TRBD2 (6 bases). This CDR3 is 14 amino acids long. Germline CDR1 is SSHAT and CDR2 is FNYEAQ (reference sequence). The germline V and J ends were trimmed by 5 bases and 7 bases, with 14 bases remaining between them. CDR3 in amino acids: CASSPGGGVGELFF. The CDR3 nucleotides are TGTGCCAGCAGCCCCGGTGGCGGGGTCGGGGAGCTGTTTTTT.

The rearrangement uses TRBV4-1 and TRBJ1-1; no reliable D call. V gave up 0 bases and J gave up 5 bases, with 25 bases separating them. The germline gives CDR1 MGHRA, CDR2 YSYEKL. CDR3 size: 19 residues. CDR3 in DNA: TGCGCCAGCAGCCAAGATCGGTTTGCAGCTAACTCCGGAGGTACTGAAGCTTTCTTT. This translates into CASSQDRFAANSGGTEAFF.

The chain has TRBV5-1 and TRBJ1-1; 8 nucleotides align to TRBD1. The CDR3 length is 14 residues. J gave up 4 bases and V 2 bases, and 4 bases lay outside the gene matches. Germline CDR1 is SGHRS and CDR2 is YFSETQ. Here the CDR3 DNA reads TGCGCCAGCAGCTTCCACGGACAGGGCACTGAAGCTTTCTTT. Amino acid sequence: CASSFHGQGTEAFF.

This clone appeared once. The CDR3 loop reads CASSDLTGGPNYNEQFF. The DNA for the CDR3 is TGTGCCAGCAGTGATCTCACGGGGGGCCCGAACTACAATGAGCAGTTCTTC. The rearrangement uses TRBV6-4 and TRBJ2-1; possible D gene TRBD2, 7 bases. V lost 3 bases to trimming and J lost 3 bases, with 18 bases between them. The CDR3 covers 17 residues. Looked up from germline, CDR1 is MRHNA and CDR2 is SNTAGT.

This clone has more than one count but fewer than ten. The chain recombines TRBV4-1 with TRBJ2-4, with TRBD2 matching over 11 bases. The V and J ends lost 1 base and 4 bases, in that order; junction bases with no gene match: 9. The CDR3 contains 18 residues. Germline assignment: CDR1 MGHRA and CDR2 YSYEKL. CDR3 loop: CASSQGLAGGRNKNIQYF. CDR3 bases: TGCGCCAGCAGCCAAGGGCTAGCGGGAGGCCGGAATAAAAACATTCAGTACTTC.

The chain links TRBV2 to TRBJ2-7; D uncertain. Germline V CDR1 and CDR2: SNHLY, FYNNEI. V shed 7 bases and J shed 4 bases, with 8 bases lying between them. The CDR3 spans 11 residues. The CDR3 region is CASTVDYEQYF. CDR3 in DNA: TGTGCCAGCACGGTCGATTACGAGCAGTACTTC.